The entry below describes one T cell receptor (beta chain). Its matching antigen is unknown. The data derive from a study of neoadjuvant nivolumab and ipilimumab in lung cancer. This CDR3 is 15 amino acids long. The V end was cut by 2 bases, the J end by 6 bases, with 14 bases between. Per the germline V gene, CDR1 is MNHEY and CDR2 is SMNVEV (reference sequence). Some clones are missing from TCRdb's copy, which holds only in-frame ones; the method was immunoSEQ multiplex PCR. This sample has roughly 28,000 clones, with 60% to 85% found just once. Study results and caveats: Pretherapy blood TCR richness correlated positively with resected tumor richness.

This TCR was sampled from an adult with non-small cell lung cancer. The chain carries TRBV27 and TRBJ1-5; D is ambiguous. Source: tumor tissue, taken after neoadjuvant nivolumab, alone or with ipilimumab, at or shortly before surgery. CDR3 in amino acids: CASSLNAGGLQPQHF. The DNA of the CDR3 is TGTGCCAGCAGTTTAAACGCTGGAGGGCTTCAGCCCCAGCATTTT.